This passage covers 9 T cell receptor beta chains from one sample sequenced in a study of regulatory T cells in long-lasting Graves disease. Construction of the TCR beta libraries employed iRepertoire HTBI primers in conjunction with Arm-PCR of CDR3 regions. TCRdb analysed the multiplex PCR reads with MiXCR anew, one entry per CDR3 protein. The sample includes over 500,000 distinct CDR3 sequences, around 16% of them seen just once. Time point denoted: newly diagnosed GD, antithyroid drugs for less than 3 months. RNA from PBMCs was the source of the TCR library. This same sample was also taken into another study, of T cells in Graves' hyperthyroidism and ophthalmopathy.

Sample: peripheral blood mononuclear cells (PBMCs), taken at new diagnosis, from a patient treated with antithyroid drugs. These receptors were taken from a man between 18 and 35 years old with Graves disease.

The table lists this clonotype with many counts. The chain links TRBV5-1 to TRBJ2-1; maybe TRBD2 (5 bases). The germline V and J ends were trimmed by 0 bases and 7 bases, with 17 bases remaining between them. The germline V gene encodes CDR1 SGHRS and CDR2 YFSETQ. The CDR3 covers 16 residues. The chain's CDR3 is CASSLDSDGGWNEQFF. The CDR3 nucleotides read TGCGCCAGCAGCTTGGATTCTGACGGCGGGTGGAATGAGCAGTTCTTC.

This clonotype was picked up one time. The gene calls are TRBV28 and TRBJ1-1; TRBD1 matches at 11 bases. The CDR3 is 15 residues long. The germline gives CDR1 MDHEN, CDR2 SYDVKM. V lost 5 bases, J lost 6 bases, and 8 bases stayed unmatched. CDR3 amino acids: CASSGAGQGESEAFF. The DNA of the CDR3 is TGTGCCAGCAGTGGTGCGGGACAGGGGGAATCTGAAGCTTTCTTT.

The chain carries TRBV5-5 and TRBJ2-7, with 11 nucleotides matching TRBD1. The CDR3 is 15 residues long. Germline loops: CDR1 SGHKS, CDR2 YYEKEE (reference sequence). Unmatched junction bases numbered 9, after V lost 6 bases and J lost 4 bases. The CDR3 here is CASNLNRDRGYEQYF. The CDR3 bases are TGTGCCAGCAACCTCAACCGGGACAGGGGGTACGAGCAGTACTTC.

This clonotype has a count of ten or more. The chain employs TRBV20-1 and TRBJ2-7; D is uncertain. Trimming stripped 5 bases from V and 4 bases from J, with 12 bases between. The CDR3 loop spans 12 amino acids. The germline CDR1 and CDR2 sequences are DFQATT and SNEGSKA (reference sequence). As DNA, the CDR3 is TGCAGTGCTCGCGCACTACCTTACGAGCAGTACTTC. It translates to CSARALPYEQYF.

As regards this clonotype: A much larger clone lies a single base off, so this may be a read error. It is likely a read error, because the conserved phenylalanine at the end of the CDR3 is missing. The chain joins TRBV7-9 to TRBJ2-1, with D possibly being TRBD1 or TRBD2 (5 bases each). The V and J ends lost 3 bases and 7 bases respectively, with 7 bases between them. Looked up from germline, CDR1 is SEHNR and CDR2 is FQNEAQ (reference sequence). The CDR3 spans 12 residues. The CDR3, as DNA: TGTGCCAGCAGCTTGGGGGAAAATGAGCAGTTCTCC. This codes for CASSLGENEQFS.

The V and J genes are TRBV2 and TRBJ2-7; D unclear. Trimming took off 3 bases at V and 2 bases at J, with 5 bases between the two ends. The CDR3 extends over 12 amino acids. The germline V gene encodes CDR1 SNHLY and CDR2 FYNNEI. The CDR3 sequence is CASSDTPYEQYF. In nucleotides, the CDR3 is TGTGCCAGCAGTGACACCCCCTACGAGCAGTACTTC.

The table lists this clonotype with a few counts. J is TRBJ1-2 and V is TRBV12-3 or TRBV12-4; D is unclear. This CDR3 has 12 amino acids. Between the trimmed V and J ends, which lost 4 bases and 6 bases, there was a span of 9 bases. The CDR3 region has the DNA TGTGCCAGCAGTTGGACGGAGGATGGCTACACCTTC. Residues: CASSWTEDGYTF.

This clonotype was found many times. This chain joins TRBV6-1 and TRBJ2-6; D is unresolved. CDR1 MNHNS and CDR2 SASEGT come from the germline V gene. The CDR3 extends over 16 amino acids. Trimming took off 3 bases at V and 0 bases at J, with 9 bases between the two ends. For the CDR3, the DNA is TGTGCCAGCAGTGATGGACGGAACTCTGGGGCCAACGTCCTGACTTTC. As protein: CASSDGRNSGANVLTF.

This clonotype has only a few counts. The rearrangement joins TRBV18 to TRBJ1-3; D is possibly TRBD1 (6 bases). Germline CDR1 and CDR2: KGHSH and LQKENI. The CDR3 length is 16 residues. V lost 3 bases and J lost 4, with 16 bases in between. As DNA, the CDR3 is TGTGCCAGCTCACCGACACAGATGGACAGCGGAAACACCATATATTTT. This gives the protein CASSPTQMDSGNTIYF.